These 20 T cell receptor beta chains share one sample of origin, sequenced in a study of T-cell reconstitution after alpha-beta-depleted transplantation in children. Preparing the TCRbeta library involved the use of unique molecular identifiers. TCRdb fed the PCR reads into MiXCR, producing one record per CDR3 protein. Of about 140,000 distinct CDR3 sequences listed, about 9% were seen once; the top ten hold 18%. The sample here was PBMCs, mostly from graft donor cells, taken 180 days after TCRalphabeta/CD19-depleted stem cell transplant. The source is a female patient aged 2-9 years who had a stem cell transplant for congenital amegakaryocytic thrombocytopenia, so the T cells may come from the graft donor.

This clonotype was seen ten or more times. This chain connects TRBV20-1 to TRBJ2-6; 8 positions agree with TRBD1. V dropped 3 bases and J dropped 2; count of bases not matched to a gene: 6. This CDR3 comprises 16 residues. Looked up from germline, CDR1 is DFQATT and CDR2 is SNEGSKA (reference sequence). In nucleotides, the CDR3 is TGCAGTGCTAGGTCAGGGGGCCTCACTGGGGCCAACGTCCTGACTTTC. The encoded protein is CSARSGGLTGANVLTF.

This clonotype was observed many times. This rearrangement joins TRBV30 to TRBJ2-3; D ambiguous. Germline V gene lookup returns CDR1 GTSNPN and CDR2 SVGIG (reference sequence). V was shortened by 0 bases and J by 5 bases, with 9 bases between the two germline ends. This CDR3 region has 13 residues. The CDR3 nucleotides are TGTGCCTGGAGTGTATATGGGGTAGATACGCAGTATTTT. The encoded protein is CAWSVYGVDTQYF. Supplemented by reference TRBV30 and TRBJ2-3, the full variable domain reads SQTIHQWPATLVQPVGSPLSLECTVEGTSNPNLYWYRQAAGRGLQLLFYSVGIGQISSEVPQNLSASRPQDRQFILSSKKLLLSDSGFYLCAWSVYGVDTQYFGPGTRLTVL.

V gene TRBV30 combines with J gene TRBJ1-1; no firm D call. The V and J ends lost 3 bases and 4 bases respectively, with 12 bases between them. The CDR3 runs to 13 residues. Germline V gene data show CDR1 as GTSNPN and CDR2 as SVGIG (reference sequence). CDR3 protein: CAWSRGVSTEAFF. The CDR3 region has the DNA TGTGCCTGGAGCCGGGGTGTCAGCACTGAAGCTTTCTTT.

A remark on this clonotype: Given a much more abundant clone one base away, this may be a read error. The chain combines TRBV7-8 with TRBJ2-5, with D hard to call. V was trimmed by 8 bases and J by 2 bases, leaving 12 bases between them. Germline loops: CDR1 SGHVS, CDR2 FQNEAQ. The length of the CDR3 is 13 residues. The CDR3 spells CASGMGSQETQYF. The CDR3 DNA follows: TGTGCCAGCGGCATGGGTTCTCAAGAGACCCAGTACTTC.

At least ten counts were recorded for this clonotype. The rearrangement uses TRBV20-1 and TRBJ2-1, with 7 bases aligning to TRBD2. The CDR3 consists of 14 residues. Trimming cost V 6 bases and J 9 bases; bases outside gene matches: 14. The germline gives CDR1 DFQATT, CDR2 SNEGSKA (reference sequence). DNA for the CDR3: TGCAGTGCCCAGCGGGATGGAATTTTAAGTGAGCAGTTCTTC. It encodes CSAQRDGILSEQFF.

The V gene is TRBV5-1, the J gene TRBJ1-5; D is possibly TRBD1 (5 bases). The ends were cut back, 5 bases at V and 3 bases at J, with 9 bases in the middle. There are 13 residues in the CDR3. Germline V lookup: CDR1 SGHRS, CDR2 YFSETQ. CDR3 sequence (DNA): TGCGCCAGCAGTCGGGGGACCAATCAGCCCCAGCATTTT. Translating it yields CASSRGTNQPQHF.

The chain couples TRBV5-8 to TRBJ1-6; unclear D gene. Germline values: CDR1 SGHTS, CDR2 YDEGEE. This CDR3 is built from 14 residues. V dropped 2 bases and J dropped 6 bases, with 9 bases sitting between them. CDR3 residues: CASSFRGGNSPLHF. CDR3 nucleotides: TGTGCCAGCAGCTTCCGCGGCGGTAATTCACCCCTCCACTTT.

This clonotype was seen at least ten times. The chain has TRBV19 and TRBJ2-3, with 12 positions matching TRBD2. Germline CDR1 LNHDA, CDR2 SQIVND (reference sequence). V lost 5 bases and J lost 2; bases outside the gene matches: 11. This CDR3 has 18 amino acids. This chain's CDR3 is CASSALAGGHGFTDTQYF. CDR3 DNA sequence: TGTGCCAGTAGTGCACTAGCGGGGGGACATGGGTTCACAGATACGCAGTATTTT.

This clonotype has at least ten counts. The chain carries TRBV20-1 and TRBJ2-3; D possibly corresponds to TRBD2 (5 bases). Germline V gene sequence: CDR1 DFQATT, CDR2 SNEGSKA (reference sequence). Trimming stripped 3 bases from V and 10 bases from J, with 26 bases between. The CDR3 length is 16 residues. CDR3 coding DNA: TGCAGTGCTAGTAGAACCAATAGCGACCGAAGTATTCCGCAGTATTTT. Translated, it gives CSASRTNSDRSIPQYF.

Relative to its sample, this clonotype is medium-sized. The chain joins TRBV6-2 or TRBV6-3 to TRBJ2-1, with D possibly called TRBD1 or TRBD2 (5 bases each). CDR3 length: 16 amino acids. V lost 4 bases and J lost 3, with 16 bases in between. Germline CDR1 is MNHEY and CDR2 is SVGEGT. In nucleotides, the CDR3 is TGTGCCAGCAGTTCGGGACCATACAGAGACTACAATGAGCAGTTCTTC. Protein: CASSSGPYRDYNEQFF.

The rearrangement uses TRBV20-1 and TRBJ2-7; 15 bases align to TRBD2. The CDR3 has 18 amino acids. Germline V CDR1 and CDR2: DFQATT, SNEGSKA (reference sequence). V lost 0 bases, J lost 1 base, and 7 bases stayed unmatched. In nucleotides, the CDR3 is TGCAGTGCTAGAGACCCTGGACTAGCGGGAGGGCGTTCCTACGAGCAGTACTTC. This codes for CSARDPGLAGGRSYEQYF.

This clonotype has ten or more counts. CDR3 sequence: CSVAQGDYEQYF. CDR3 sequence (DNA): TGCAGCGTTGCACAGGGGGACTACGAGCAGTACTTC. The chain links TRBV29-1 to TRBJ2-7; 8 bases fit TRBD1. CDR1 and CDR2 from the germline V gene are SQVTM and ANQGSEA. This CDR3 is built from 12 residues. Losses at the gene ends were 4 bases for V and 3 bases for J; bases not matched to a gene: 2.

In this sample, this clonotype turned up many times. The CDR3 nucleotides are TGCGCCAGCAGCTTGAGGTTTAGGGAGTGGAGCGAGCAGTACTTC. Translated: CASSLRFREWSEQYF. The chain carries TRBV5-1 and TRBJ2-7, with D perhaps matching TRBD2 (5 bases). Germline assignment: CDR1 SGHRS and CDR2 YFSETQ. This CDR3 spans 15 amino acids. Between the trimmed V and J ends, which lost 1 base and 6 bases, there was a span of 17 bases.

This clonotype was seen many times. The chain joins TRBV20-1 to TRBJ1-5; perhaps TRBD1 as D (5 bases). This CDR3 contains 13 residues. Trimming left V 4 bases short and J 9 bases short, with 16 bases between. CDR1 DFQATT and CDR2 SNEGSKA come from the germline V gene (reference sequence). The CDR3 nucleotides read TGCAGTGCTATTCCGGAGGGGTCACGGCCCCAGCATTTT. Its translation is CSAIPEGSRPQHF.

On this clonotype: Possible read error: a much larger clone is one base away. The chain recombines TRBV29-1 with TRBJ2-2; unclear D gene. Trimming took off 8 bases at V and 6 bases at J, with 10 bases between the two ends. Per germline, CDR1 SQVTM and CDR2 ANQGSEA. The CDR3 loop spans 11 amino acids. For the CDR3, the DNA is TGCAGCATACGAGAGCCCGGGGAGCTGTTTTTT. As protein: CSIREPGELFF.

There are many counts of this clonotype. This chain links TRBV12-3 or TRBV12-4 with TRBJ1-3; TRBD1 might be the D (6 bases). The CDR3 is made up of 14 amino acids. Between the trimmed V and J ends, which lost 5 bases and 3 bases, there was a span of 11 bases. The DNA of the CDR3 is TGTGCCAGCAGTCTACAGGGAAATGGAAACACCATATATTTT. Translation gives CASSLQGNGNTIYF.

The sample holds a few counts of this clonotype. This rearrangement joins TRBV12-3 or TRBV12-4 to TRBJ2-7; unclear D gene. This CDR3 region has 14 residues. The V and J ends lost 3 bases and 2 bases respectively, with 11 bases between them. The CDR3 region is CASSFLYPAYEQYF. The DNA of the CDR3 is TGTGCCAGCAGTTTCCTTTACCCGGCCTACGAGCAGTACTTC.

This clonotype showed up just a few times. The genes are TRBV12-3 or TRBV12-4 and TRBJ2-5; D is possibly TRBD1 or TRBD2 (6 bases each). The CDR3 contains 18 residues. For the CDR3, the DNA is TGTACCTTCAGTTTAGCGCACGGTGGAGGGGGTTCGCGGGAGACCCAGTACTTC. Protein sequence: CTFSLAHGGGGSRETQYF.

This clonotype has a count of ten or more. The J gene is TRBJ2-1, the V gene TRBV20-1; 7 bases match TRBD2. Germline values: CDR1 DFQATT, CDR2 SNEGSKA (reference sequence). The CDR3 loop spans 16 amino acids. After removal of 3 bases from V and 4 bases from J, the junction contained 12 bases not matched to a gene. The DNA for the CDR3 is TGCAGTGCTAGGCCCCGGGCGGGAGCCCTATACAATGAGCAGTTCTTC. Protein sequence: CSARPRAGALYNEQFF.

CDR3 in amino acids: CAWNTRRAGGGDEQYF. The CDR3 nucleotides are TGTGCCTGGAATACCCGGAGGGCAGGGGGCGGTGACGAGCAGTACTTC. The genes are TRBV30 and TRBJ2-7; 8 bases map to TRBD1. Germline loops: CDR1 GTSNPN, CDR2 SVGIG (reference sequence). Trimming removed 4 bases from V and 5 bases from J; junction bases left unmatched: 16. The CDR3 loop spans 16 amino acids.